This TCR beta chain was recorded in a study of T cells after yellow fever vaccination. Study details: Preparation of fractions with low cell numbers was performed using SMART-Seq v4 Ultra Low Input. Points from the study as a whole: The secondary response was weaker but peaked faster, day 5 versus 15.

This clonotype was counted a few times. The antigen remains unidentified. TCRdb reprocessed the 5' RACE reads with MiXCR, giving one entry per CDR3 protein. The sample holds about 550,000 distinct CDR3 sequences, 15% to 20% seen once. The starting material was PBMCs, obtained 15 days after the yellow fever booster vaccination. This TCR was sampled from a man aged 25-45 years who received the YFV17D yellow fever vaccine.

The CDR3 nucleotides are TGCAGTGCTAGGGATAGCGGGAGAGTGGCCAAAAACATTCAGTACTTC. As protein: CSARDSGRVAKNIQYF. The chain employs TRBV20-1 and TRBJ2-4, with 9 bases fitting TRBD2. This CDR3 comprises 16 residues. Trimming at V came to 3 bases and at J to 1 base, leaving 7 bases not matched to a gene. Germline CDR1 reads DFQATT; CDR2 reads SNEGSKA (reference sequence).